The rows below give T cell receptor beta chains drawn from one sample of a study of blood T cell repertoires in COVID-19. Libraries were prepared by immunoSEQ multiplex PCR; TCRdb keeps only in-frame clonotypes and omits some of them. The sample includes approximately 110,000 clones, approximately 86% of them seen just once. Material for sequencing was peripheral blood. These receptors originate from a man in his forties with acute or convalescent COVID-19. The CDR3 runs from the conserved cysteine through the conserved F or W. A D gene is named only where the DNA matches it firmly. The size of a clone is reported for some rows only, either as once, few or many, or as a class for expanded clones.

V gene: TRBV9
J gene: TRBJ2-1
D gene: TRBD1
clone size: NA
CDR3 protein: CASSFPSDRGEQFF
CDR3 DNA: TGTGCCAGCAGCTTCCCCTCGGACAGGGGCGAGCAGTTCTTC

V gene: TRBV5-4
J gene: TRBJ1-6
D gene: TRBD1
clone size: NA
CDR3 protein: CASSLGLQGINSPLHF
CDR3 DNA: TGTGCCAGCAGCTTGGGGTTACAGGGGATTAATTCACCCCTCCACTTT

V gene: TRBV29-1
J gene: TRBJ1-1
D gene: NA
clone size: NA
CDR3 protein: CSDGGSRAFF
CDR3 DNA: TGCAGCGACGGGGGATCGAGAGCTTTCTTT

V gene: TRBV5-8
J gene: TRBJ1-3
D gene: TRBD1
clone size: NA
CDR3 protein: CASSLVGTGGSGNTIYF
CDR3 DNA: TGTGCCAGCAGCTTGGTGGGTACAGGGGGCTCCGGAAACACCATATATTTT

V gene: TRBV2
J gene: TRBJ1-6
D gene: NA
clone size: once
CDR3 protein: CASSLTGNSSPLHF
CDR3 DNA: TGTGCCAGCAGTCTAACAGGGAATAGTTCACCCCTCCACTTT

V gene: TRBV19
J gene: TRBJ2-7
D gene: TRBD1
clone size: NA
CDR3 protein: CATRDRRFSEQYF
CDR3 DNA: TGTGCCACCCGGGACAGGCGCTTTTCCGAGCAGTACTTC

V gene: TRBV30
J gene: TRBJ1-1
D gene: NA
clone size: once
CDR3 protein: CAWSVGVGPGAFF
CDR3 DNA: TGTGCCTGGAGTGTAGGGGTGGGTCCGGGAGCTTTCTTT

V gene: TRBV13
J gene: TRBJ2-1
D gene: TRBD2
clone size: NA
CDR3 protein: CASSLESSLAGGHSYNEQFF
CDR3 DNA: TGTGCCAGCAGCTTAGAAAGTTCGCTAGCGGGAGGCCATTCCTACAATGAGCAGTTCTTC

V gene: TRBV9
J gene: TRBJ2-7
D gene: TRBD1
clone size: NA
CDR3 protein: CASSAGQGHHEQYF
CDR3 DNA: TGTGCCAGCAGCGCGGGACAGGGACACCACGAGCAGTACTTC

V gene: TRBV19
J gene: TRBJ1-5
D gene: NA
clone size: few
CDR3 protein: CASSQTGTGQPQHF
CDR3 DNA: TGTGCCAGTAGTCAAACAGGGACGGGACAGCCCCAGCATTTT

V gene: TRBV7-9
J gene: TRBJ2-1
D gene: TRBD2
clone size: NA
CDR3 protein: CASSLAGGTIYNEQFF
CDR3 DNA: TGTGCCAGCAGCTTAGCAGGAGGGACTATCTACAATGAGCAGTTCTTC

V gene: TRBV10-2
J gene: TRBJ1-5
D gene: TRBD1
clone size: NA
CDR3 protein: CASSESGGLGNQPQHF
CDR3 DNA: TGCGCCAGCAGTGAGTCAGGGGGCTTGGGCAATCAGCCCCAGCATTTT

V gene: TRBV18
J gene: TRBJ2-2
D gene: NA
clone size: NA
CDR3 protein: CASSPLGQNTGELFF
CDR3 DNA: TGTGCCAGCTCACCGCTGGGACAGAACACCGGGGAGCTGTTTTTT

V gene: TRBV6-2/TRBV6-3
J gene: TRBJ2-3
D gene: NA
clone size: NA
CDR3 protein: CASSPSDRRDTQYF
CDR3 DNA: TGTGCCAGCAGTCCCAGTGACAGGAGGGATACGCAGTATTTT

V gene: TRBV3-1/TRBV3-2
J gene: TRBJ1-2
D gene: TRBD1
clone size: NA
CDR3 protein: CASSQRTGTGVYGYTF
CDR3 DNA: TGTGCCAGCAGCCAACGGACAGGAACCGGCGTCTATGGCTACACCTTC

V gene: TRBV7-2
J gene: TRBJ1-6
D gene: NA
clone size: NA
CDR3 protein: CASSLDGYNSPLHF
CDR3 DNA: TGTGCCAGCAGCCTCGACGGGTATAATTCACCCCTCCACTTT

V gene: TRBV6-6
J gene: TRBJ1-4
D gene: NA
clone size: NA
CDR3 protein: CASRGTSGTNEKLFF
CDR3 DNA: TGTGCCAGCAGGGGGACATCGGGGACTAATGAAAAACTGTTTTTT

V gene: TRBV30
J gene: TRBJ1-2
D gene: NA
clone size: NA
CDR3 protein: CAWSRTGSGYTF
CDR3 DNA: TGTGCCTGGAGTCGAACAGGGTCGGGCTACACCTTC

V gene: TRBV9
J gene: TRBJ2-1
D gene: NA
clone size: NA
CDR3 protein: CASSVEVSSSSYNEQFF
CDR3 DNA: TGTGCCAGCAGCGTAGAGGTTAGCTCTAGCTCCTACAATGAGCAGTTCTTC

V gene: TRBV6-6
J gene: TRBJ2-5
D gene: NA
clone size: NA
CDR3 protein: CASSYGGNQETQYF
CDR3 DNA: TGTGCCAGCAGTTACGGAGGTAACCAAGAGACCCAGTACTTC

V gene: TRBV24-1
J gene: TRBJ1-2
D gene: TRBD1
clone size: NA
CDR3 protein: CATQNGDRESYGYTF
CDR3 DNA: TGTGCCACCCAAAACGGGGACAGAGAATCCTATGGCTACACCTTC

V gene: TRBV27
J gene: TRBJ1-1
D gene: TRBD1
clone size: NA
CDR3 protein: CASSLDDPGQSLRTEAFF
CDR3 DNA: TGTGCCAGCAGTTTGGACGATCCGGGACAGTCTTTAAGGACTGAAGCTTTCTTT

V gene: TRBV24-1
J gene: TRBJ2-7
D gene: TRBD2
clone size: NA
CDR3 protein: CATSDLSGGEQYF
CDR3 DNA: TGTGCCACCAGTGATTTGTCGGGGGGCGAGCAGTACTTC

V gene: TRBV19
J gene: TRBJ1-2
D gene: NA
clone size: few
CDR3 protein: CASSMERQRHGYTF
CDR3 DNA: TGTGCCAGTAGTATGGAAAGACAGCGCCATGGCTACACCTTC

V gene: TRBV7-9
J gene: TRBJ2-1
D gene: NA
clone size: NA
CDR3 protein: CASSSLPFSYNEQFF
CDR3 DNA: TGTGCCAGCAGCTCTCTACCATTCTCCTACAATGAGCAGTTCTTC

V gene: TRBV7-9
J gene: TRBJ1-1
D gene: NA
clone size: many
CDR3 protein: CASSSRAGEAFF
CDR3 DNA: TGTGCCAGCAGCTCGCGGGCGGGGGAAGCTTTCTTT

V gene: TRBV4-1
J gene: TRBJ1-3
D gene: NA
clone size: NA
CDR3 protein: CASSQREQTYSGNTIYF
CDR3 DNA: TGCGCCAGCAGCCAACGAGAGCAAACTTACTCTGGAAACACCATATATTTT

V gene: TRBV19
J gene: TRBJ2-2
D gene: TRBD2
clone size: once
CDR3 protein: CASSIAPGGSGELFF
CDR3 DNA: TGTGCCAGTAGTATAGCCCCGGGGGGTTCCGGGGAGCTGTTTTTT

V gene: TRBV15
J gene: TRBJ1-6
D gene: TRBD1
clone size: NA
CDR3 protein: CATSGDRGNSPLHF
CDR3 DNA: TGTGCCACCAGCGGGGACAGGGGAAATTCACCCCTCCACTTT

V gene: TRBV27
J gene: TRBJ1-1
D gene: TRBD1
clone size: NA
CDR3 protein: CASSRNRGRVNTEAFF
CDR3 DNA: TGTGCCAGCAGTCGAAACAGGGGGCGAGTGAACACTGAAGCTTTCTTT

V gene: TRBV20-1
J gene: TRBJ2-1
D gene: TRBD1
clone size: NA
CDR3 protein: CSASYPTGGAYNEQFF
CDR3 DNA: TGCAGTGCTAGTTACCCTACAGGGGGCGCCTACAATGAGCAGTTCTTC

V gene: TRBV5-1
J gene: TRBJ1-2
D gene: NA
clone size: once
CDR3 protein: CASSLGFETGSFYGYTF
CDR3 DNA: TGCGCCAGCAGCTTGGGATTTGAGACAGGCAGTTTCTATGGCTACACCTTC

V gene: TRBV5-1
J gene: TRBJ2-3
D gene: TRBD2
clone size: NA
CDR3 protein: CASSLRGLAADTQYF
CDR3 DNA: TGCGCCAGCAGCTTAAGGGGACTAGCAGCAGATACGCAGTATTTT

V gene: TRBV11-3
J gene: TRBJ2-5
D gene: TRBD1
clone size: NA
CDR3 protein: CASSPQGEDGETQYF
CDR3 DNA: TGTGCCAGCAGCCCACAGGGGGAGGACGGGGAGACCCAGTACTTC

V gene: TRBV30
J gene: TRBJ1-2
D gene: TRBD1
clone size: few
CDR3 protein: CAWIGQGLNLPDGYTF
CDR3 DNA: TGTGCCTGGATAGGACAGGGCCTTAACTTGCCTGATGGCTACACCTTC

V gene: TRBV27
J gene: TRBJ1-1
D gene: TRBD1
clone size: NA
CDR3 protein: CASSRTGSITEAFF
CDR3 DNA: TGTGCCAGCAGTAGGACAGGGTCTATCACTGAAGCTTTCTTT

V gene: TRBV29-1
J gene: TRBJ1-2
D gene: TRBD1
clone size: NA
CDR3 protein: CSVGRQGDGYTF
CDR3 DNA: TGCAGCGTAGGTCGCCAGGGGGATGGCTACACCTTC

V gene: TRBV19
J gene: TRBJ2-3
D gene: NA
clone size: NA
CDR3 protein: CASSIEGAIRDTQYF
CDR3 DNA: TGTGCCAGTAGTATAGAGGGGGCTATACGAGATACGCAGTATTTT

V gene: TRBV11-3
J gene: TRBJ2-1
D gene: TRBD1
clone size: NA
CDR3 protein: CASSLRTGNYNEQFF
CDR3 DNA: TGTGCCAGCAGCTTACGGACAGGAAACTACAATGAGCAGTTCTTC

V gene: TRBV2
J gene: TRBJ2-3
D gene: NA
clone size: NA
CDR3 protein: CASSGVGADTQYF
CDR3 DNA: TGTGCCAGCAGTGGGGTGGGAGCAGATACGCAGTATTTT